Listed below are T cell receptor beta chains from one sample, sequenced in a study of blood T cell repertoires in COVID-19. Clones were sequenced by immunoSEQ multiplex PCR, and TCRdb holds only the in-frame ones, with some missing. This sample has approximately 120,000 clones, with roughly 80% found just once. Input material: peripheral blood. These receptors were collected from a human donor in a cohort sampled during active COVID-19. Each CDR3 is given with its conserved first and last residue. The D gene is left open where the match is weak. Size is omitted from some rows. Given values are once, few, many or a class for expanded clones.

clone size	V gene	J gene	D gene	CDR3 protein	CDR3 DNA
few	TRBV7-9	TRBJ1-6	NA	CASSPTGPVFSPLHF	TGTGCCAGCAGCCCAACGGGTCCCGTCTTTTCACCCCTCCACTTT
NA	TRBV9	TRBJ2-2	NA	CASSVLETAGELFF	TGTGCCAGCAGCGTATTGGAGACCGCCGGGGAGCTGTTTTTT
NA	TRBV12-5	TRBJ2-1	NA	CASGLARSGDEQFF	TGTGCTAGTGGTTTGGCCAGATCGGGTGATGAGCAGTTCTTC
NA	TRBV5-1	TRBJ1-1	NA	CASSSGGANTEAFF	TGCGCCAGCAGCTCGGGGGGGGCGAACACTGAAGCTTTCTTT
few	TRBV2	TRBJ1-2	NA	CASSDQNQGFYTF	TGTGCCAGCAGTGACCAGAATCAGGGTTTCTACACCTTC
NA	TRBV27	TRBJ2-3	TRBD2	CASSPRLAGGPLDTQYF	TGTGCCAGCAGTCCAAGACTAGCGGGAGGGCCATTAGATACGCAGTATTTT
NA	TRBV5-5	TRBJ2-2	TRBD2	CASSPGGTQGTGELFF	TGTGCCAGCAGCCCGGGGGGGACGCAGGGGACCGGGGAGCTGTTTTTT
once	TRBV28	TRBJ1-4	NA	CASSVTATNEKLFF	TGTGCCAGCAGTGTCACTGCAACTAATGAAAAACTGTTTTTT
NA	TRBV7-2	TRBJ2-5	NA	CASSLAGHGFAGYQETQYF	TGTGCCAGCAGCTTAGCGGGACATGGTTTTGCAGGATACCAAGAGACCCAGTACTTC
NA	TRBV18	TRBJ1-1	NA	CASSATGGNMNTEAFF	TGTGCCAGCTCGGCGACAGGTGGGAATATGAACACTGAAGCTTTCTTT
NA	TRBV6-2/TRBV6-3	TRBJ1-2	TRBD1	CASSRQGRNYGYTF	TGTGCCAGCAGCCGACAGGGGCGCAACTATGGCTACACCTTC
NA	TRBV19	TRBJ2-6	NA	CASNKGSGANVLTF	TGTGCCAGCAACAAGGGGTCTGGGGCCAACGTCCTGACTTTC
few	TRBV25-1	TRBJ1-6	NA	CASSEERSSPLHF	TGTGCCAGCAGTGAAGAAAGAAGCTCACCCCTCCACTTT
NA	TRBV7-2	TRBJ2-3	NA	CASPGGTGSTDTQYF	TGTGCCAGCCCAGGAGGTACGGGGAGCACAGATACGCAGTATTTT
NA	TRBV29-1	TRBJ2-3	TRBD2	CSVEEGESVPSGGNTDTQYF	TGCAGCGTTGAAGAAGGTGAATCGGTCCCTAGCGGGGGAAACACAGATACGCAGTATTTT
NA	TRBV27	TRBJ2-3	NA	CATRDFDTDTQYF	TGTGCCACCAGGGACTTTGACACAGATACGCAGTATTTT